Following are 24 T cell receptor beta chains from one sample sequenced in a study of coeliac disease. Here immunoSEQ multiplex PCR was the method, and the copy in TCRdb shows in-frame clones only, minus some. Of 5,000 to 7,500 clones in the sample, around 61% were seen once. The sequencing sample was made of lamina propria lymphocytes from the gut. Source of these receptors: a man aged 45-65 years with active celiac disease.

The chain has TRBV7-2 and TRBJ2-3; D gene ambiguous. This CDR3 spans 17 amino acids. Trimming shortened V by 0 bases and J by 0 bases, and 13 bases separated the two germline ends. From germline, CDR1 is SGHTA and CDR2 FQGNSA. The CDR3 DNA reads as TGTGCCAGCAGCTTAGCGCGCGCTAGTTCTAGCACAGATACGCAGTATTTT. Its protein is CASSLARASSSTDTQYF. The full variable domain, in which reference TRBV7-2 and TRBJ2-3 provide the parts outside the CDR3, is GAGVSQSPSNKVTEKGKDVELRCDPISGHTALYWYRQSLGQGLEFLIYFQGNSAPDKSGLPSDRFSAERTGGSVSTLTIQRTQQEDSAVYLCASSLARASSSTDTQYFGPGTRLTVL.

This clone has only one observation. The chain employs TRBV5-1 and TRBJ2-2; 14 bases are shared with TRBD2. The germline V gene encodes CDR1 SGHRS and CDR2 YFSETQ. V lost 4 bases, J lost 1 base, and 9 bases stayed unmatched. The CDR3 contains 19 residues. In DNA, the CDR3 is TGCGCCAGCAGCGGTGGGACTAGCGGGGGCCCGCTGAACACCGGGGAGCTGTTTTTT. Its protein product is CASSGGTSGGPLNTGELFF.

The chain couples TRBV29-1 to TRBJ2-3; 8 positions agree with TRBD2. Germline V gives CDR1 SQVTM, CDR2 ANQGSEA. The CDR3 has 16 amino acids. The ends lost 1 base at V and 0 bases at J; junction bases unmatched: 6. The CDR3 nucleotides read TGCAGCGTTGAAGGGGGGCCTAGCGGGAGCACAGATACGCAGTATTTT. Amino acids: CSVEGGPSGSTDTQYF.

In its sample, this clone was seen once. J is TRBJ1-1 and V is TRBV29-1; D remains unclear. Germline assignment: CDR1 SQVTM and CDR2 ANQGSEA. The CDR3 has 15 amino acids. Trimming took off 4 bases at V and 0 bases at J, with 15 bases between the two ends. CDR3 residues: CSVGAGWAMNTEAFF. For the CDR3, the DNA is TGCAGCGTTGGGGCAGGTTGGGCTATGAACACTGAAGCTTTCTTT.

V usage is TRBV18 and J usage is TRBJ1-5; 7 bases align to TRBD1. The germline V gene has CDR1 KGHSH and CDR2 LQKENI. V gave up 2 bases and J gave up 2 bases; unmatched junction bases: 6. This CDR3 comprises 16 residues. The CDR3 loop is CASSPSLDRGNQPQHF. For the CDR3, the DNA is TGTGCCAGCTCACCATCCCTTGACAGGGGCAATCAGCCCCAGCATTTT.

In its sample, this clone is large (0.1 to 1%). This chain connects TRBV5-3 to TRBJ1-2; D not certain. TRBV5-3 qualifies as an ORF whose function is uncertain. The CDR3 extends over 14 amino acids. V lost 1 base, J lost 8 bases, and 15 bases lay in between. The chain's CDR3 is CARSLPGRLRGYTF. The CDR3 region has the DNA TGTGCCAGAAGCTTGCCCGGGAGGTTGAGGGGCTACACCTTC.

The table lists this clone with a count of one. The chain links TRBV14 to TRBJ2-1; the match to TRBD2 covers 8 bases. The V gene end was trimmed by 0 bases and the J gene end by 12 bases; junction bases not matched to a gene: 10. Germline-derived CDR1 and CDR2 are SGHDN and FVKESK. This CDR3 spans 15 amino acids. The CDR3 DNA sequence: TGTGCCAGCAGCCAAGATAGTCGGGGGGGCGTAGGGCAGTTCTTC. This encodes CASSQDSRGGVGQFF.

The V gene is TRBV6-4, the J gene TRBJ2-3, with D maybe TRBD1 (5 bases). V was shortened by 0 bases and J by 1 base, with 8 bases between the two germline ends. Germline loops: CDR1 MRHNA, CDR2 SNTAGT. The CDR3 is 15 amino acids. CDR3 residues: CASSDSKGGTDTQYF. The CDR3, as DNA: TGTGCCAGCAGTGACTCGAAAGGGGGCACAGATACGCAGTATTTT.

This chain joins TRBV7-2 and TRBJ2-2; unclear D gene. The V gene's germline CDR1 is SGHTA and CDR2 FQGNSA. CDR3 size: 14 residues. With 5 bases removed from V and 5 bases from J, the gap between germline ends came to 12 bases. The CDR3 bases are TGTGCCAGCAGCGCCGGTCTGACTACCGGGGAGCTGTTTTTT. The encoded protein is CASSAGLTTGELFF.

The genes are TRBV18 and TRBJ1-2; D gene uncertain. CDR3 size: 13 residues. V was trimmed by 2 bases and J by 5 bases, leaving 9 bases between them. Looked up from germline, CDR1 is KGHSH and CDR2 is LQKENI. The CDR3 region has the DNA TGTGCCAGCTCACCAGAGGGATGGTATGGCTACACCTTC. This sequence encodes CASSPEGWYGYTF.

The rearrangement uses TRBV6-1 and TRBJ1-2, with 9 bases identical to TRBD1. The trim removed 8 bases at V and 4 bases at J, leaving 2 bases unmatched. The CDR3 is made up of 12 amino acids. In germline, CDR1 is MNHNS, CDR2 SASEGT. Here the CDR3 DNA reads TGTGCCAGCCAGGACAGGGGCTATGGCTACACCTTC. Translated, it gives CASQDRGYGYTF.

The V gene is TRBV2, the J gene TRBJ2-7; 9 bases match TRBD1. Germline V gene sequence: CDR1 SNHLY, CDR2 FYNNEI. The CDR3 runs 14 residues. The ends lost 5 bases at V and 3 bases at J; junction bases unmatched: 5. The CDR3 coding sequence is TGTGCCAGCAGTTCCGGGACAGGGTTCTACGAGCAGTACTTC. This encodes CASSSGTGFYEQYF. Based on the CDR3 plus reference TRBV2 and TRBJ2-7, the full variable domain is EPEVTQTPSHQVTQMGQEVILRCVPISNHLYFYWYRQILGQKVEFLVSFYNNEISEKSEIFDDQFSVERPDGSNFTLKIRSTKLEDSAMYFCASSSGTGFYEQYFGPGTRLTVT.

The V and J genes are TRBV30 and TRBJ1-5; 7 positions agree with TRBD1. The germline V gene encodes CDR1 GTSNPN and CDR2 SVGIG (reference sequence). This CDR3 is built from 13 residues. With 0 bases clipped from V and 4 bases from J, the junction kept 0 bases outside the gene matches. This CDR3 is CAWSVQGNQPQHF. CDR3 nucleotide sequence: TGTGCCTGGAGTGTACAGGGGAATCAGCCCCAGCATTTT. Using reference TRBV30 and TRBJ1-5 for the parts outside the CDR3, the full variable domain is SQTIHQWPATLVQPVGSPLSLECTVEGTSNPNLYWYRQAAGRGLQLLFYSVGIGQISSEVPQNLSASRPQDRQFILSSKKLLLSDSGFYLCAWSVQGNQPQHFGDGTRLSIL.

The J gene is TRBJ2-3, the V gene TRBV5-1; 7 bases fit TRBD1. In germline, CDR1 is SGHRS, CDR2 YFSETQ. This CDR3 region has 15 residues. V shed 3 bases and J 6 bases; nucleotides not matched to a gene: 10. DNA of the CDR3: TGCGCCAGCAGCTCGCCGACAGGGCAAATTGATACGCAGTATTTT. Amino acid sequence: CASSSPTGQIDTQYF.

The chain employs TRBV2 and TRBJ1-6; possibly TRBD1 for D (6 bases). Germline CDR1 is SNHLY and CDR2 is FYNNEI. The CDR3 runs to 15 residues. V was trimmed by 5 bases and J by 6 bases, leaving 14 bases between them. The CDR3 DNA follows: TGTGCCAGCAGTCTAGCTGGGGGCGGTAATTCACCCCTCCACTTT. It codes for CASSLAGGGNSPLHF.

This chain joins TRBV14 and TRBJ1-1, with D tentatively TRBD1 (6 bases). The CDR3 loop spans 15 amino acids. Germline CDR1 reads SGHDN; CDR2 reads FVKESK. V lost 1 base, J lost 1 base, and 10 bases lay in between. CDR3 residues: CASSQVQGRNTEAFF. CDR3 sequence (DNA): TGTGCCAGCAGCCAAGTACAGGGAAGGAACACTGAAGCTTTCTTT.

This clone appeared a few times. The chain recombines TRBV7-2 with TRBJ2-4; 14 bases align to TRBD2. The V gene end was trimmed by 5 bases and the J gene end by 0 bases; junction bases not matched to a gene: 9. In germline, CDR1 is SGHTA, CDR2 FQGNSA. CDR3 size: 19 residues. The CDR3 region has the DNA TGTGCCAGCAGCACGGGACTAGCGGGAGAGATACTAGCCAAAAACATTCAGTACTTC. Encoded protein: CASSTGLAGEILAKNIQYF. The variable domain in full, with the rest retrieved from reference TRBV7-2 and TRBJ2-4, is GAGVSQSPSNKVTEKGKDVELRCDPISGHTALYWYRQSLGQGLEFLIYFQGNSAPDKSGLPSDRFSAERTGGSVSTLTIQRTQQEDSAVYLCASSTGLAGEILAKNIQYFGAGTRLSVL.

This clone was observed a single time. In this CDR3 the conserved last residue, phenylalanine or tryptophan, is missing, so a read error is likely. Because the CDR3's place on the DNA is in doubt, the DNA is left out and the CDR3 is given as listed by TCRdb. The rearrangement joins TRBV6-9 to TRBJ2-6; the table's D call, TRBD1, has no DNA check behind it. Germline V gene data show CDR1 as MNHGY and CDR2 as SVAAGI. The CDR3 adds up to 11 amino acids, both ends counted. The CDR3: CASLWSRDMFL.

CDR3 sequence: CASTKWGGEQYF. CDR3 bases: TGTGCCAGCACCAAGTGGGGGGGTGAGCAGTACTTC. The gene calls are TRBV7-9 and TRBJ2-7; 7 positions match TRBD2. Germline V gives CDR1 SEHNR, CDR2 FQNEAQ (reference sequence). Unmatched junction bases numbered 7, after V lost 7 bases and J lost 7 bases. This CDR3 has 12 amino acids.

V is TRBV11-2 and J is TRBJ2-4; possibly TRBD2 for D (6 bases). The germline gives CDR1 SGHAT, CDR2 FQNNGV. The CDR3 spans 16 residues. V gave up 2 bases and J gave up 3 bases, with 14 bases separating them. This chain's CDR3 is CASSLIFNGGKNIQYF. The CDR3 DNA reads TGTGCCAGCAGCTTAATATTTAACGGGGGCAAAAACATTCAGTACTTC.

This sequence joins TRBV2 and TRBJ1-4; a possible D gene is TRBD1 (6 bases). This CDR3 has 14 residues. V dropped 8 bases and J dropped 8 bases, with 18 bases sitting between them. The germline CDR1 and CDR2 sequences are SNHLY and FYNNEI. The CDR3 spells CASGAGASGEKLFF. In DNA, the CDR3 is TGTGCCAGCGGGGCGGGGGCCTCAGGGGAAAAACTGTTTTTT.

This clone showed up just a few times. The chain joins TRBV13 to TRBJ1-4; D is undetermined. The length of the CDR3 is 15 residues. V lost 4 bases and J lost 9, with 18 bases in between. Germline V gene data show CDR1 as PRHDT and CDR2 as FYEKMQ (reference sequence). This CDR3 is CASSSLEGGSKKLFF. The CDR3 DNA is TGTGCCAGCAGCTCCTTAGAGGGAGGGAGTAAAAAACTGTTTTTT. Combining the CDR3 with reference TRBV13 and TRBJ1-4 gives the whole variable domain AAGVIQSPRHLIKEKRETATLKCYPIPRHDTVYWYQQGPGQDPQFLISFYEKMQSDKGSIPDRFSAQQFSDYHSELNMSSLELGDSALYFCASSSLEGGSKKLFFGSGTQLSVL.

This clone is medium-sized within its sample. The chain uses TRBV18 and TRBJ2-2, with 8 bases lining up with TRBD2. The CDR3 spans 16 residues. With 0 bases clipped from V and 7 bases from J, the junction kept 7 bases outside the gene matches. The germline CDR1 and CDR2 sequences are KGHSH and LQKENI. Written as DNA, the CDR3 is TGTGCCAGCTCACCACCGATCAGCGGGGGAGGCGGGGAGCTGTTTTTT. This codes for CASSPPISGGGGELFF.

About this clone: Other DNA variants within this sample encode the same CDR3. V and J are TRBV18 and TRBJ1-1, with TRBD1 matching over 9 bases. Trimming at V came to 2 bases and at J to 0 bases, leaving 4 bases not matched to a gene. CDR3 length: 16 amino acids. Germline CDR1 is KGHSH and CDR2 is LQKENI. CDR3 sequence: CASSPGTGSMNTEAFF. The CDR3 DNA reads as TGTGCCAGCTCACCAGGGACAGGGTCAATGAACACTGAAGCTTTCTTT.